This is a list of T cell receptor beta chains from one sample in a study of cytomegalovirus exposure and HLA in healthy donors. Libraries were prepared by immunoSEQ multiplex PCR; TCRdb keeps only in-frame clonotypes and omits some of them. This sample carries some 190,000 clones, approximately 81% of them seen once, and the ten largest clones take 1%. The sample consisted of PBMCs. These TCRs come from a boy aged 2 to 10 in good health and CMV-seronegative. CDR3s include the opening cysteine and the closing phenylalanine or tryptophan. The D gene is left open where the match is weak. Only some rows state a clone size, as once, few, many or a class for expanded clones.

>-|TRBV5-1|-|TRBJ2-1
TGCGCCAGCAGCTTGGTCTCCAATGAGCAGTTCTTC
CASSLVSNEQFF
>TRBD2|TRBV13|-|TRBJ2-3
TGTGCCAGCAGCCCAGGACTAGCGGGGTCAACAGATACGCAGTATTTT
CASSPGLAGSTDTQYF
>TRBD2|TRBV7-9|-|TRBJ2-3
TGTGCCAGCAGCGCGGTGCGGGAGTGGGACACAGATACGCAGTATTTT
CASSAVREWDTDTQYF
>-|TRBV27|few|TRBJ1-1
TGTGCCAGCAGTTTCCAGGAAGCCACTGAAGCTTTCTTT
CASSFQEATEAFF
>-|TRBV13|-|TRBJ2-3
TGTGCCAGCAGCTTAAGGGCAGGGATGATGGCTGGAGATACGCAGTATTTT
CASSLRAGMMAGDTQYF
>-|TRBV5-6|-|TRBJ2-5
TGTGCCAGCAGCTCAGGATATAACCCAGAGACCCAGTACTTC
CASSSGYNPETQYF
>-|TRBV6-1|-|TRBJ1-4
TGTGCCGTACGGCAGGGGTTTGTCGAAAAACTGTTTTTT
CAVRQGFVEKLFF
>TRBD2|TRBV4-1|once|TRBJ2-1
TGCGCCAGCAGCCAAGGGTGGGCGGGGGGCTACAATGAGCAGTTCTTC
CASSQGWAGGYNEQFF
>-|TRBV27|-|TRBJ1-2
TGTGCCAGCAGTCGCGACAGAAACTATGGCTACACCTTC
CASSRDRNYGYTF
>-|TRBV7-2|-|TRBJ1-2
TGTGCCAGCAGCTTATTGGACCGTAGGACTCGGGGCTACACCTTC
CASSLLDRRTRGYTF
>TRBD1|TRBV7-9|-|TRBJ1-1
TGTGCCAGCAGCTTAGAACGACAGGGTAACACTGAAGCTTTCTTT
CASSLERQGNTEAFF
>-|TRBV7-6|-|TRBJ1-3
TGTGCCAGCAGCTTAGGACAGAGCTCTGGAAACACCATATATTTT
CASSLGQSSGNTIYF
>TRBD2|TRBV4-2|-|TRBJ2-3
TGTGCCAGCAGCCAAGATAGACTAGCTCCCACAGATACGCAGTATTTT
CASSQDRLAPTDTQYF
>-|TRBV19|few|TRBJ2-5
TGTGCCAGTAGCCCGGCGGCCCAAGAGACCCAGTACTTC
CASSPAAQETQYF
>TRBD1|TRBV6-4|few|TRBJ1-3
TGTGCCAGCAGTGACCCTTACCGGGACAGACAGTGGCTTACTGGAAACACCATATATTTT
CASSDPYRDRQWLTGNTIYF
>-|TRBV29-1|-|TRBJ1-2
TGCAGCGTTGAAGTTTTGCGGAGGACAGTGCCCTATGGCTACACCTTC
CSVEVLRRTVPYGYTF
>-|TRBV9|-|TRBJ2-5
TGTGCCAGCAGCATGGGGGGATTGTACCAAGAGACCCAGTACTTC
CASSMGGLYQETQYF
>-|TRBV30|-|TRBJ2-5
TGTGCCTGCCAGGCCTCTCAAGAGACCCAGTACTTC
CACQASQETQYF
>TRBD1|TRBV6-1|-|TRBJ1-2
TGTGCCAGCAGGGGGACAGGGCCGTATGGCTACACCTTC
CASRGTGPYGYTF
>-|TRBV6-5|once|TRBJ1-1
TGTGCCAGCAGTTACCCCACCCTACTCCCTGAAGCTTTCTTT
CASSYPTLLPEAFF
>-|TRBV27|-|TRBJ1-1
TGTGCCAGCAGTTACCGACAGGAGTGTGAAGCTTTCTTT
CASSYRQECEAFF
>TRBD1|TRBV10-3|few|TRBJ2-2
TGTGCCATCAGTGAGTCGGACAGGGGGCTTACCGGGGAGCTGTTTTTT
CAISESDRGLTGELFF
>TRBD1|TRBV7-6|-|TRBJ2-1
TGTGCCAGCAGCTTAGTTGGACAGGGTAGTTTGAATGAGCAGTTCTTC
CASSLVGQGSLNEQFF
>-|TRBV28|-|TRBJ2-7
TGTGCCAGCAGTTTAAACGAGGGCGGGTCTTACTACGAGCAGTACTTC
CASSLNEGGSYYEQYF
>-|TRBV27|-|TRBJ2-5
TGTGCCAGCAGTTTCGGTCATTGGGCAGGGGAACGGGAGACCCAGTACTTC
CASSFGHWAGERETQYF
>-|TRBV28|-|TRBJ2-7
TGTGCCTCGAGGGGGGGCTTTGGCGAGCAGTACTTC
CASRGGFGEQYF
>TRBD2|TRBV2|-|TRBJ2-1
TGTGCCAGCAGACTGGGACTAGCGGGGGGGGCCTACAATGAGCAGTTCTTC
CASRLGLAGGAYNEQFF
>-|TRBV9|-|TRBJ1-5
TGTGCCAGCAGCCCAGGCGGAGGGTGGCAGCCCCAGCATTTT
CASSPGGGWQPQHF
>-|TRBV7-2|once|TRBJ1-3
TGTGCCAGCAGCTTAACTAGGATCTCTGGAAACACCATATATTTT
CASSLTRISGNTIYF
>TRBD1|TRBV28|-|TRBJ1-5
TGTGCCAGCAGTTCCCCCACAGGGGACAGCAATCAGCCCCAGCATTTT
CASSSPTGDSNQPQHF
>-|TRBV7-3|-|TRBJ2-1
TGTGCCAGCAGCTTATATAACAATGAGCAGTTCTTC
CASSLYNNEQFF
>-|TRBV28|-|TRBJ1-4
TGTGCCAGCAGTTTAGCGGGCGGAGCGATTGAAAAACTGTTTTTT
CASSLAGGAIEKLFF
>-|TRBV10-3|-|TRBJ1-5
TGTGCCATCAATGACGGTCCCAATCAGCCCCAGCATTTT
CAINDGPNQPQHF
>TRBD2|TRBV7-9|-|TRBJ2-1
TGTGCCAGCAGCTCCCCGACCGGGACTAGCGGCCGAAATGAGCAGTTCTTC
CASSSPTGTSGRNEQFF
>-|TRBV18|-|TRBJ2-5
TGTGCCAGCTCACCCTCGGGGACCCAGTACTTC
CASSPSGTQYF
>TRBD2|TRBV10-3|few|TRBJ2-3
TGTGCCATCAGTGAGTTAGCGGGAGTCGGCACAGATACGCAGTATTTT
CAISELAGVGTDTQYF
>-|TRBV27|-|TRBJ1-5
TGTGCCAGCAGTCCATTCGGGGGGTTCAATCAGCCCCAGCATTTT
CASSPFGGFNQPQHF
>-|TRBV2|-|TRBJ1-2
TGTGCCAGCAGTGAAGAGTCAGGCGCTAACTATGGCTACACCTTC
CASSEESGANYGYTF
>-|TRBV2|few|TRBJ1-3
TGTGCCAGCAGTGAGAGGGGGAGCGGAAACACCATATATTTT
CASSERGSGNTIYF
>-|TRBV5-6|-|TRBJ1-1
TGTGCCAGCAGCTTGGACAAGGAAGCTTTCTTT
CASSLDKEAFF
>-|TRBV15|-|TRBJ2-5
TGTGCCACCAGCGGGCCAGGGGACAACCAAGAGACCCAGTACTTC
CATSGPGDNQETQYF
>TRBD2|TRBV5-1|-|TRBJ2-1
TGCGCCAGCAGCTTGAGCGCGGGAGCCATATACAATGAGCAGTTCTTC
CASSLSAGAIYNEQFF
>-|TRBV28|once|TRBJ1-6
TGTGCCAGCAGTTTATGGGACTATTCACCCCTCCACTTT
CASSLWDYSPLHF
>TRBD2|TRBV7-9|-|TRBJ2-1
TGTGCCAGCAGCCCCGCGGAGACTAGCGGCTACAATGAGCAGTTCTTC
CASSPAETSGYNEQFF
>-|TRBV4-1|-|TRBJ1-2
TGCGCCAGCAGCCCCCCTGATAGTAGCTATGGCTACACCTTC
CASSPPDSSYGYTF